These 30 T cell receptor beta chains were sequenced from one sample in a study of blood T cell repertoires in COVID-19. The table came from immunoSEQ multiplex PCR; TCRdb's copy has only in-frame clones and leaves some out. In the table there are about 100,000 clones, approximately 84% of which are singletons. The sample was peripheral blood. These receptors were obtained from a man aged 25 to 40 in a cohort sampled during active COVID-19.

This clone was picked up many times. The V call is TRBV7-2, the J call TRBJ1-1; possible D gene TRBD1, 5 bases. Trimming left V 1 base short and J 2 bases short, with 14 bases between. The germline V gene has CDR1 SGHTA and CDR2 FQGNSA. The CDR3 has 16 residues. In nucleotides, the CDR3 is TGTGCCAGCAGCTTAGGTCCAGGGTTGGGCAACACTGAAGCTTTCTTT. Its translation is CASSLGPGLGNTEAFF.

For this clone: Other DNA sequences in the same sample also yield this CDR3. In DNA form, the CDR3 reads TGCAGCGTAGGACAGGGGAACACTGAAGCTTTCTTT. Translating gives CSVGQGNTEAFF. The chain joins TRBV29-1 to TRBJ1-1, with 8 bases matching TRBD1. CDR3 length equals 12 residues. From germline, CDR1 is SQVTM and CDR2 ANQGSEA. The V gene end was trimmed by 6 bases and the J gene end by 1 base; junction bases not matched to a gene: 1.

The chain is built from TRBV7-8 and TRBJ2-5; D is ambiguous. Between the trimmed V and J ends, which lost 1 base and 2 bases, there was a span of 8 bases. CDR3 size: 14 residues. CDR1 SGHVS and CDR2 FQNEAQ come from the germline V gene. CDR3 sequence: CASSLGSLQETQYF. For the CDR3, the DNA is TGTGCCAGCAGCTTAGGATCACTACAAGAGACCCAGTACTTC.

In its sample, this clone was seen once. The CDR3 spells CASSATSGGPRGYNEQFF. In nucleotides, the CDR3 is TGTGCCAGCAGCGCGACTAGCGGGGGGCCCAGGGGCTACAATGAGCAGTTCTTC. V and J are TRBV5-6 and TRBJ2-1; TRBD2 aligns across 13 bases. Losses at the gene ends were 4 bases for V and 3 bases for J; bases not matched to a gene: 10. The CDR3 has 18 residues. CDR1 SGHDT and CDR2 YYEEEE come from the germline V gene.

A single count supports this clone. The gene calls are TRBV6-2 or TRBV6-3 and TRBJ2-3, with TRBD1 identical over 7 bases. Trimming removed 6 bases from V and 0 bases from J; junction bases left unmatched: 18. Germline assignment: CDR1 MNHEY and CDR2 SVGEGT. The CDR3 extends over 19 amino acids. The CDR3 nucleotides are TGTGCCAGCAGCCCTTCCCGACTCACAGGGGCCTTTAGCACAGATACGCAGTATTTT. Protein sequence: CASSPSRLTGAFSTDTQYF.

The genes are TRBV25-1 and TRBJ2-1; 8 nucleotides align to TRBD2. The CDR3 is made up of 17 amino acids. Trimming took 2 bases from V and 1 from J; bases not matched to a gene: 7. CDR1 and CDR2 from the germline V gene are MGHDK and SYGVNS. CDR3 DNA: TGTGCCAGCAGTGAAGGGTTAGCGGGGATTTCCTACAATGAGCAGTTCTTC. Protein sequence: CASSEGLAGISYNEQFF.

This rearrangement joins TRBV7-8 to TRBJ1-6, with a possible D match to TRBD1 (6 bases). CDR3 length: 15 residues. The germline CDR1 and CDR2 sequences are SGHVS and FQNEAQ. Between the trimmed V and J ends, which lost 5 bases and 3 bases, there was a span of 11 bases. The CDR3 DNA reads as TGTGCCAGCAGCCCGGACAGTCTCTATAATTCACCCCTCCACTTT. Translating it yields CASSPDSLYNSPLHF.

Details on this clone: A junction boundary mismatches the germline segment, possibly from a read error. The rearrangement joins TRBV15 to TRBJ2-3; D gene ambiguous. In germline, CDR1 is LNHNV, CDR2 YYDKDF (reference sequence). The CDR3 has 11 amino acids. Written as DNA, the CDR3 is TGTGCCACCAGCAGCAAAGATACGCAGTATTTT. Amino acids: CATSSKDTQYF.

Note on this clone: Other nucleotide sequences from this sample produce the same CDR3. The rearrangement uses TRBV19 and TRBJ1-2, with 7 bases lining up with TRBD1. Germline V gives CDR1 LNHDA, CDR2 SQIVND (reference sequence). With 5 bases clipped from V and 1 base from J, the junction kept 1 base outside the gene matches. This CDR3 is 13 amino acids long. This chain's CDR3 is CASSRDSNYGYTF. The CDR3 region has the DNA TGTGCCAGTAGTCGGGACAGTAACTATGGCTACACCTTC.

The V and J genes are TRBV12-3 or TRBV12-4 and TRBJ2-1; possible D gene TRBD1, 5 bases. Trimming cost V 4 bases and J 13 bases, with 17 bases left between them. The CDR3 has 13 residues. The CDR3 sequence is CASSSKMGQLQFF. The CDR3, as DNA: TGTGCCAGCAGTTCCAAGATGGGGCAGTTACAGTTCTTC.

V usage is TRBV5-1 and J usage is TRBJ2-1; a weak D match, TRBD1 (5 bases). The germline V and J ends were trimmed by 7 bases and 2 bases, with 13 bases remaining between them. CDR3 size: 14 residues. Germline V gene sequence: CDR1 SGHRS, CDR2 YFSETQ. The CDR3 sequence is CASAMGRTYNEQFF. The CDR3 coding sequence is TGCGCCAGCGCGATGGGGCGGACCTACAATGAGCAGTTCTTC.

The chain is built from TRBV10-3 and TRBJ1-2; TRBD1 aligns across 7 bases. CDR3 length: 13 residues. In germline, CDR1 is ENHRY, CDR2 SYGVKD. Losses at the gene ends were 11 bases for V and 7 bases for J; bases not matched to a gene: 13. CDR3 coding DNA: TGTGCCGCCATATCGCGTGCAGGGGGTGGCTACACCTTC. This sequence encodes CAAISRAGGGYTF.

In DNA, the CDR3 is TGTGCCATCAGTGCTGCTTCTCCAGGGCAGGACACTGAAGCTTTCTTT. It encodes CAISAASPGQDTEAFF. The chain couples TRBV10-3 to TRBJ1-1; D may be TRBD1 (5 bases). This CDR3 contains 16 residues. With 4 bases removed from V and 3 bases from J, the gap between germline ends came to 18 bases. Germline values: CDR1 ENHRY, CDR2 SYGVKD.

This clone occurred many times. The J gene is TRBJ1-1, the V gene TRBV2; a possible D gene is TRBD1 (6 bases). In germline, CDR1 is SNHLY, CDR2 FYNNEI. The CDR3 length is 13 residues. The ends were cut back, 5 bases at V and 8 bases at J, with 15 bases in the middle. This CDR3 is CASSRDLGAEAFF. DNA for the CDR3: TGTGCCAGCAGTCGGGATTTGGGGGCAGAAGCTTTCTTT.

The V and J genes are TRBV11-2 and TRBJ2-5; TRBD2 agrees at 8 bases. Trimming at V came to 1 base and at J to 1 base, leaving 8 bases not matched to a gene. This CDR3 region has 17 residues. Germline V gives CDR1 SGHAT, CDR2 FQNNGV. The CDR3 coding sequence is TGTGCCAGCAGCTTAGGCCCCGCGGGGGGACTCCAAGAGACCCAGTACTTC. Translating it yields CASSLGPAGGLQETQYF.

The V gene is TRBV4-2, the J gene TRBJ2-3; D is unresolved. Trimming stripped 3 bases from V and 2 bases from J, with 12 bases between. The CDR3 spans 15 residues. Per the germline V gene, CDR1 is LGHNA and CDR2 is YNFKEQ. CDR3 sequence (DNA): TGTGCCAGCAGCCAGCCAGCGCTCCACACAGATACGCAGTATTTT. It codes for CASSQPALHTDTQYF.

As concerns this clone: The same CDR3 arises from other DNA sequences in this sample as well. The chain is built from TRBV11-1 and TRBJ2-7; the match to TRBD1 covers 10 bases. The CDR3 sequence is 15 residues long. Trimming took 4 bases from V and 3 from J; bases not matched to a gene: 6. Germline lookup yields CDR1 SGHAT and CDR2 FQDESV (reference sequence). The CDR3 loop is CASSSAGTGDYEQYF. CDR3 in DNA: TGTGCCAGCAGCTCAGCCGGGACAGGGGACTACGAGCAGTACTTC.

The chain recombines TRBV11-2 with TRBJ2-7, with 11 bases aligning to TRBD1. V was clipped by 0 bases and J by 4 bases; unmatched bases: 2. The CDR3 runs 15 residues. Germline V CDR1 and CDR2: SGHAT, FQNNGV. Here the CDR3 DNA reads TGTGCCAGCAGCTTAGACGGACAGGGGGCGTACGAGCAGTACTTC. Protein: CASSLDGQGAYEQYF.

The chain uses TRBV10-3 and TRBJ2-1; TRBD2 aligns across 12 bases. CDR1 and CDR2 from the germline V gene are ENHRY and SYGVKD. The ends lost 5 bases at V and 0 bases at J; junction bases unmatched: 14. The CDR3 consists of 20 residues. The CDR3 is CAISPARTSGVPSSYNEQFF. CDR3 DNA: TGTGCCATCAGTCCGGCTCGGACTAGCGGGGTCCCTAGCTCCTACAATGAGCAGTTCTTC.

The V and J genes are TRBV7-2 and TRBJ1-1; D gene unclear. V lost 3 bases and J 4 bases, leaving 9 bases between the germline ends. The CDR3 is 13 amino acids. CDR1 and CDR2 from the germline V gene are SGHTA and FQGNSA. CDR3 protein: CASSFSEITEAFF. The CDR3 DNA follows: TGTGCCAGCAGCTTCTCGGAGATCACTGAAGCTTTCTTT.

The gene calls are TRBV7-9 and TRBJ2-7; perhaps TRBD2 as D (6 bases). Trimming removed 2 bases at V and 4 bases at J, with 12 bases between. The CDR3 is made up of 14 amino acids. Germline V gene sequence: CDR1 SEHNR, CDR2 FQNEAQ (reference sequence). CDR3 sequence reads: CASSLSAGTYEQYF. In nucleotides, the CDR3 is TGTGCCAGCAGCTTATCAGCAGGGACTTACGAGCAGTACTTC. Based on the CDR3 plus reference TRBV7-9 and TRBJ2-7, the full variable domain is DTGVSQNPRHKITKRGQNVTFRCDPISEHNRLYWYRQTLGQGPEFLTYFQNEAQLEKSRLLSDRFSAERPKGSFSTLEIQRTEQGDSAMYLCASSLSAGTYEQYFGPGTRLTVT.

The rearrangement joins TRBV10-3 to TRBJ2-7; 9 bases agree with TRBD2. This CDR3 has 14 amino acids. Trimming cost V 5 bases and J 2 bases; bases outside gene matches: 4. Germline V gene sequence: CDR1 ENHRY, CDR2 SYGVKD. Here the CDR3 reads CAISSSGAPYEQYF. The DNA for the CDR3 is TGTGCCATCAGTTCTAGCGGGGCCCCCTACGAGCAGTACTTC.

The rearrangement uses TRBV4-3 and TRBJ1-2; D is ambiguous. The CDR3 extends over 14 amino acids. CDR1 and CDR2 (germline): LGHNA, YSLEER. The V gene lost 1 base and the J gene lost 8 bases, with 14 bases spanning the gap. For the CDR3, the DNA is TGCGCCAGCAGCCAAGTCGATAGCCCCGTCGGCTACACCTTC. Its translation is CASSQVDSPVGYTF.

This rearrangement joins TRBV7-2 to TRBJ2-2, with D perhaps TRBD1 (6 bases). CDR1 and CDR2 from the germline V gene are SGHTA and FQGNSA. The V gene lost 4 bases and the J gene lost 1 base, with 13 bases spanning the gap. The CDR3 length is 16 residues. CDR3 amino acids: CASSSGQNVNTGELFF. The DNA for the CDR3 is TGTGCCAGCAGCTCCGGACAGAACGTGAACACCGGGGAGCTGTTTTTT.

A word on this clone: A junction boundary mismatches the germline segment, possibly from a read error. The chain uses TRBV7-3 and TRBJ2-5; maybe TRBD2 (5 bases). Germline V gives CDR1 SGHTA, CDR2 FQGTGA. This CDR3 is 15 amino acids long. Here the CDR3 DNA reads TGTGTCAGCAGCTTAGGAACGGGGTTGGGGGAGACCCAGTACTTC. As protein: CVSSLGTGLGETQYF.

A few counts support this clone. The rearrangement uses TRBV10-1 and TRBJ1-2, with 8 bases lining up with TRBD1. Germline CDR1 is WNHNN and CDR2 is SYGVQD (reference sequence). V was pared by 7 bases and J by 6 bases, with 7 bases of the junction left unmatched. This CDR3 spans 13 amino acids. The CDR3 region has the DNA TGCGCCAGCATCATAGGACAGGGAAATGGCTACACCTTC. Translation: CASIIGQGNGYTF.

Notes on this clone: A much more abundant neighbour one base away suggests this may be a read error. The chain combines TRBV10-3 with TRBJ1-2; no clear D. The CDR3 contains 13 residues. V was cut by 0 bases and J by 9 bases, with 11 bases left in between. Germline V gene lookup returns CDR1 ENHRY and CDR2 SYGVKD. The CDR3 sequence: CAISESHGLSYTF. In nucleotides, the CDR3 is TGTGCCATCAGTGAGTCGCACGGGTTGAGCTACACCTTC.

The V and J genes are TRBV19 and TRBJ1-2; D not certain. CDR1 and CDR2 from the germline V gene are LNHDA and SQIVND (reference sequence). CDR3 length equals 11 residues. V dropped 8 bases and J dropped 3 bases, with 7 bases sitting between them. In nucleotides, the CDR3 is TGTGCCAGTCGGGTGGACTATGGCTACACCTTC. It yields the protein CASRVDYGYTF.

V gene TRBV25-1 combines with J gene TRBJ2-3; 9 bases are a match to TRBD1. Germline loops: CDR1 MGHDK, CDR2 SYGVNS. CDR3 length equals 15 residues. V lost 4 bases and J lost 5; bases outside the gene matches: 7. The CDR3 DNA is TGTGCCAGCAGTGTAACAGGGGGCTTTGGAGATACGCAGTATTTT. Translating gives CASSVTGGFGDTQYF. Variable domain in full (rest from reference TRBV25-1 and TRBJ2-3): EADIYQTPRYLVIGTGKKITLECSQTMGHDKMYWYQQDPGMELHLIHYSYGVNSTEKGDLSSESTVSRIRTEHFPLTLESARPSHTSQYLCASSVTGGFGDTQYFGPGTRLTVL.

V and J are TRBV18 and TRBJ2-4; D ambiguous. The germline gives CDR1 KGHSH, CDR2 LQKENI. This CDR3 comprises 13 residues. Trimming took 3 bases from V and 5 from J, leaving 8 bases between them. The CDR3 DNA is TGTGCCAGCTCACCGGGCCGACAAAACATTCAGTACTTC. Its translation is CASSPGRQNIQYF.